The 17 T cell receptor beta chains below were found in one sample sequenced in a study of beta chain features in type 1 diabetes (dated by TCRdb to 2017 to 2018). The method behind the library was the immunoSEQ multiplex PCR assay. All of the isolated RNA was reverse transcribed with the High Capacity cDNA Reverse Transcription Kit, so expressed TCRB transcripts were sequenced. The table was pulled from immuneACCESS by TCRdb, which kept in-frame rearrangements only. Such tables lose some clones; where checked, under half of the loss comes from unresolved V genes, and the rest has no known cause. The sample contains hundreds of thousands of clones, more than 9.5% of them found a single time. The ten largest clones capture over 0.04% of the sample. The sequencing input was naive CD4+ T cells from blood. The cell subset or site label, read with the paper, signifies: true naive CD4+ T cells. These receptors were taken from a woman between 18 and 29 years old in good health.

This clone was detected a few times. This sequence joins TRBV7-7 and TRBJ2-5; 10 nucleotides agree with TRBD1. The V and J ends lost 7 bases and 7 bases, in that order; junction bases with no gene match: 6. The CDR3 runs 13 residues. Per germline, CDR1 SSHAT and CDR2 FNYEAQ (reference sequence). The CDR3 is CASNPGQGGTQYF. CDR3 nucleotide sequence: TGTGCCAGCAACCCTGGACAGGGGGGGACCCAGTACTTC.

As for this clone: This CDR3 is also generated by other DNA sequences in the sample. The V gene is TRBV7-9, the J gene TRBJ2-5; D ambiguous. Looked up from germline, CDR1 is SEHNR and CDR2 is FQNEAQ (reference sequence). V lost 6 bases to trimming and J lost 1 base, with 6 bases between them. CDR3 length: 12 amino acids. The CDR3 sequence: CASSLTQETQYF. The CDR3 bases are TGTGCCAGCAGTCTCACCCAAGAGACCCAGTACTTC. The full variable domain, its missing parts supplied by reference TRBV7-9 and TRBJ2-5, is DTGVSQNPRHKITKRGQNVTFRCDPISEHNRLYWYRQTLGQGPEFLTYFQNEAQLEKSRLLSDRFSAERPKGSFSTLEIQRTEQGDSAMYLCASSLTQETQYFGPGTRLLVL.

The V and J genes are TRBV28 and TRBJ2-3; TRBD2 might be the D (6 bases). Trimming removed 4 bases at V and 5 bases at J, with 19 bases between. CDR3 length: 16 amino acids. In germline, CDR1 is MDHEN, CDR2 SYDVKM. This chain's CDR3 is CASSYQTRGPQDTQYF. The CDR3 DNA is TGTGCCAGCAGTTACCAGACTAGAGGACCCCAAGATACGCAGTATTTT.

The chain combines TRBV6-5 with TRBJ2-7; TRBD1 or TRBD2 may be the D gene (6 bases each). V was shortened by 6 bases and J by 3 bases, with 18 bases between the two germline ends. The CDR3 sequence is 15 residues long. Germline V gene lookup returns CDR1 MNHEY and CDR2 SVGAGI. In DNA, the CDR3 is TGTGCCAGCAGCCGCGGGACACCTGATCGCTACGAGCAGTACTTC. Translated, it gives CASSRGTPDRYEQYF.

The rearrangement links TRBV9 to TRBJ2-5, with TRBD2 matching over 7 bases. V lost 2 bases to trimming and J lost 4 bases; unmatched junction nucleotides: 11. The length of the CDR3 is 16 residues. The germline gives CDR1 SGDLS, CDR2 YYNGEE. The CDR3 DNA follows: TGTGCCAGCAGCGTTCCGGGGGGAGCTTCGGGAGAGACCCAGTACTTC. Translation: CASSVPGGASGETQYF.

This clone came up a few times. V usage is TRBV9 and J usage is TRBJ2-1; 8 bases map to TRBD2. This CDR3 is built from 15 residues. Germline CDR1 SGDLS, CDR2 YYNGEE. V lost 4 bases and J lost 0; bases outside the gene matches: 3. CDR3 coding DNA: TGTGCCAGCAGCCTCAGCGGGAGCTCCTACAATGAGCAGTTCTTC. Protein sequence: CASSLSGSSYNEQFF.

This clone was picked up a small number of times. V usage is TRBV29-1 and J usage is TRBJ2-7, with a tentative D call TRBD2 (5 bases). The CDR3 length is 13 residues. V gave up 4 bases and J gave up 7 bases, with 17 bases separating them. Germline lookup yields CDR1 SQVTM and CDR2 ANQGSEA. In DNA form, the CDR3 reads TGCAGCGTTGGAGGGAGTGGGGTACGAGAGCAGTACTTC. Amino acids: CSVGGSGVREQYF.

This clone was counted a few times. The chain joins TRBV6-5 to TRBJ1-1; possible D gene TRBD1, 6 bases. The germline gives CDR1 MNHEY, CDR2 SVGAGI. This CDR3 spans 13 amino acids. Trimming took off 5 bases at V and 8 bases at J, with 15 bases between the two ends. The CDR3 DNA follows: TGTGCCAGCAGTCCCGGACAGCTAGTGGAAGCTTTCTTT. Translating it yields CASSPGQLVEAFF.

The genes are TRBV7-9 and TRBJ1-4, with D possibly TRBD1 on 5 matching bases. The length of the CDR3 is 14 residues. V was clipped by 6 bases and J by 8 bases, with 16 bases between them. Per germline, CDR1 SEHNR and CDR2 FQNEAQ (reference sequence). The CDR3 region has the DNA TGTGCCAGCAGAATCGGCGCAGGGTCCGAAAAACTGTTTTTT. Its protein is CASRIGAGSEKLFF.

The V call is TRBV5-1, the J call TRBJ2-5, with TRBD1 identical over 9 bases. CDR1 SGHRS and CDR2 YFSETQ come from the germline V gene. V trimming: 3 bases; J trimming: 4 bases; junction bases outside the gene matches: 7. CDR3 length: 15 amino acids. The DNA of the CDR3 is TGCGCCAGCAGCTCTAACAGGGGGCAGGGAGAGACCCAGTACTTC. Its translation is CASSSNRGQGETQYF.

The CDR3 reads CASSRDRERSTDTQYF. CDR3 nucleotides: TGCGCCAGCAGCCGAGACAGGGAGAGAAGCACAGATACGCAGTATTTT. The chain combines TRBV4-3 with TRBJ2-3; 7 nucleotides line up with TRBD1. CDR1 and CDR2 from the germline V gene are LGHNA and YSLEER. The CDR3 loop spans 16 amino acids. J was trimmed by 0 bases and V by 4 bases; bases with no gene match: 7.

This clone was counted between two and nine times. The J gene is TRBJ1-5, the V gene TRBV7-9; 7 bases map to TRBD1. Losses at the gene ends were 4 bases for V and 2 bases for J; bases not matched to a gene: 8. The CDR3 extends over 16 amino acids. Germline assignment: CDR1 SEHNR and CDR2 FQNEAQ (reference sequence). CDR3: CASSSMTGSRNQPQHF. Written as DNA, the CDR3 is TGTGCCAGCAGCTCTATGACAGGGAGTCGCAATCAGCCCCAGCATTTT.

The chain employs TRBV29-1 and TRBJ1-1; maybe TRBD1 (5 bases). Germline CDR1 reads SQVTM; CDR2 reads ANQGSEA. With 6 bases removed from V and 2 bases from J, the gap between germline ends came to 10 bases. This CDR3 region has 12 residues. The CDR3 sequence is CSVKGFNTEAFF. DNA of the CDR3: TGCAGCGTCAAGGGGTTCAACACTGAAGCTTTCTTT.

The chain couples TRBV6-5 to TRBJ1-3; the D is unclear. Between the trimmed V and J ends, which lost 5 bases and 2 bases, there was a span of 1 base. The CDR3 spans 11 residues. The germline CDR1 and CDR2 sequences are MNHEY and SVGAGI. CDR3: CASSTGNTIYF. The CDR3 nucleotides are TGTGCCAGCAGTACTGGAAACACCATATATTTT.

This clone appeared a few times. The chain has TRBV4-2 and TRBJ2-5; D unclear. The CDR3 covers 13 residues. V lost 0 bases and J 4 bases, leaving 6 bases between the germline ends. Germline CDR1 and CDR2: LGHNA and YNFKEQ. This CDR3 reads CASSQEPSETQYF. The CDR3 DNA follows: TGTGCCAGCAGCCAAGAGCCCTCAGAGACCCAGTACTTC.

This clone came up a few times. J is TRBJ2-5 and V is TRBV29-1; either TRBD1 or TRBD2 may supply D (6 bases each). This CDR3 spans 12 amino acids. Germline-derived CDR1 and CDR2 are SQVTM and ANQGSEA. V lost 4 bases to trimming and J lost 6 bases, with 12 bases between them. CDR3 nucleotide sequence: TGCAGCGTTGTAGCCGGGGGCAAGACCCAGTACTTC. Its protein is CSVVAGGKTQYF. Full variable domain (remainder filled in from reference TRBV29-1 and TRBJ2-5): SAVISQKPSRDICQRGTSLTIQCQVDSQVTMMFWYRQQPGQSLTLIATANQGSEATYESGFVIDKFPISRPNLTFSTLTVSNMSPEDSSIYLCSVVAGGKTQYFGPGTRLLVL.

This clone was counted only a few times. V and J are TRBV7-2 and TRBJ2-6; D may be TRBD2 (5 bases). This CDR3 is built from 16 residues. Trimming cost V 1 base and J 2 bases, with 9 bases left between them. Germline V gene data show CDR1 as SGHTA and CDR2 as FQGNSA. CDR3 coding DNA: TGTGCCAGCAGCTTAGTCGCCGGGGCTGGGGCCAACGTCCTGACTTTC. This codes for CASSLVAGAGANVLTF.